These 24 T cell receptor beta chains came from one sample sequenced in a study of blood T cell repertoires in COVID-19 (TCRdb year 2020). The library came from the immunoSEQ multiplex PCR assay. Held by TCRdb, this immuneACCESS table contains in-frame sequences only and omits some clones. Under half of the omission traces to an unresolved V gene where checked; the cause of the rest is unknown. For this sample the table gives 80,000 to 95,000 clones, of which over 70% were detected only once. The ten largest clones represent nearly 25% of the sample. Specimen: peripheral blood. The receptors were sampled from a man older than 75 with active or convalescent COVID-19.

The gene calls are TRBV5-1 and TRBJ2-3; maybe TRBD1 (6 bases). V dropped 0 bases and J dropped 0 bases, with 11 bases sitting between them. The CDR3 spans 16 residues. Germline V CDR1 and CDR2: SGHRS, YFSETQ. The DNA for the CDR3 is TGCGCCAGCAGCTTGGGTGGGACAACTAGCACAGATACGCAGTATTTT. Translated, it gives CASSLGGTTSTDTQYF. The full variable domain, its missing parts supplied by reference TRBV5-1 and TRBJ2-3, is KAGVTQTPRYLIKTRGQQVTLSCSPISGHRSVSWYQQTPGQGLQFLFEYFSETQRNKGNFPGRFSGRQFSNSRSEMNVSTLELGDSALYLCASSLGGTTSTDTQYFGPGTRLTVL.

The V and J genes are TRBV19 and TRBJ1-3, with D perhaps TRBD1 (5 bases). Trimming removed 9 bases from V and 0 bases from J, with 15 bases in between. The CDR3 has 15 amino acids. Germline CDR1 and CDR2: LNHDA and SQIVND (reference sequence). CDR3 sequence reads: CASLLKGFSGNTIYF. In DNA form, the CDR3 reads TGTGCCAGCCTCCTCAAGGGGTTCTCTGGAAACACCATATATTTT.

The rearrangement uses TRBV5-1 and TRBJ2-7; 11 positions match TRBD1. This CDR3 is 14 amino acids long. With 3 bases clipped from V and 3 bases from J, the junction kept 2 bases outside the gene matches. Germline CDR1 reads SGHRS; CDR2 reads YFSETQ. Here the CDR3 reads CASSSGTGGYEQYF. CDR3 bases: TGCGCCAGCAGCTCCGGGACAGGGGGCTACGAGCAGTACTTC.

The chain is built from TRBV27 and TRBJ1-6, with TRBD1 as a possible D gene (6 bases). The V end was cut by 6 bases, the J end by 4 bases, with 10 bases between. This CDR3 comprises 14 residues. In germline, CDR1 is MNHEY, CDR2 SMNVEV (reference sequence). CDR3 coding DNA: TGTGCCAGCAGACCGGACAGTTATAATTCACCCCTCCACTTT. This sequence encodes CASRPDSYNSPLHF.

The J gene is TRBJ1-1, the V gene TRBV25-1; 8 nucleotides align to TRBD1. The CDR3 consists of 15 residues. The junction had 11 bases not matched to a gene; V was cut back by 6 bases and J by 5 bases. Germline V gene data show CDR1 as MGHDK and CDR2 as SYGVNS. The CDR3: CASRQTGAQKTEAFF. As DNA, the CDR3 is TGTGCCAGCAGACAGACAGGGGCCCAGAAAACTGAAGCTTTCTTT.

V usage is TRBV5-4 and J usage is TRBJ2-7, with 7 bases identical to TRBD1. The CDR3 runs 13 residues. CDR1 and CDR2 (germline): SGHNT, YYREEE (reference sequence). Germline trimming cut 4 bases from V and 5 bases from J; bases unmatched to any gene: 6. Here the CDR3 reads CASSRTGSHEQYF. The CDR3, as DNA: TGTGCCAGCAGCCGGACAGGTTCCCACGAGCAGTACTTC.

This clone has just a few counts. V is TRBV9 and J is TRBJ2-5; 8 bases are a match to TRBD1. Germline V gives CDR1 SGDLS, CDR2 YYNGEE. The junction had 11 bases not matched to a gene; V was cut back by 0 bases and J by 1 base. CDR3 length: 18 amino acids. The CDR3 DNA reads TGTGCCAGCAGCGTAGCAGACAGGGGACCAGACCTCCAAGAGACCCAGTACTTC. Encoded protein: CASSVADRGPDLQETQYF. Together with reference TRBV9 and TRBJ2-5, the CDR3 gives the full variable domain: DSGVTQTPKHLITATGQRVTLRCSPRSGDLSVYWYQQSLDQGLQFLIQYYNGEERAKGNILERFSAQQFPDLHSELNLSSLELGDSALYFCASSVADRGPDLQETQYFGPGTRLLVL.

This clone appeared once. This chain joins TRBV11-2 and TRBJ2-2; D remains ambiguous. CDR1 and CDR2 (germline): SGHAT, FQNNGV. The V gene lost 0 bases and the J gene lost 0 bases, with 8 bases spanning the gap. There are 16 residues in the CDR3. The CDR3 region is CASSLEGLPNTGELFF. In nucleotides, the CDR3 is TGTGCCAGCAGCTTAGAGGGCTTACCGAACACCGGGGAGCTGTTTTTT. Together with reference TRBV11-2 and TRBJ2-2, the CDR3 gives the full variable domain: EAGVAQSPRYKIIEKRQSVAFWCNPISGHATLYWYQQILGQGPKLLIQFQNNGVVDDSQLPKDRFSAERLKGVDSTLKIQPAKLEDSAVYLCASSLEGLPNTGELFFGEGSRLTVL.

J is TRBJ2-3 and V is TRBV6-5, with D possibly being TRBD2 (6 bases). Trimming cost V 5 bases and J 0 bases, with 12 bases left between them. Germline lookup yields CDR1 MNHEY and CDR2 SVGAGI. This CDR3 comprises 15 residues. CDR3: CASSRRGASTDTQYF. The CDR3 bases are TGTGCCAGCAGTCGGAGGGGTGCTAGCACAGATACGCAGTATTTT.

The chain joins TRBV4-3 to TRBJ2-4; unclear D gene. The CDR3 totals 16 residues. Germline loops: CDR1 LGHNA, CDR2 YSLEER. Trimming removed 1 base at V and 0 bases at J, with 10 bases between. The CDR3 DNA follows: TGCGCCAGCAGCCAAGGCCATACTACAGCCAAAAACATTCAGTACTTC. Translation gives CASSQGHTTAKNIQYF.

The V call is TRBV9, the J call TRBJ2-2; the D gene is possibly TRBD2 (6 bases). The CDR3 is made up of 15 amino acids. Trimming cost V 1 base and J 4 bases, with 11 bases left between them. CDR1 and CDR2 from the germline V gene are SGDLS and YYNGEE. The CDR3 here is CASSVSEGITGELFF. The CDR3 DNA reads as TGTGCCAGCAGCGTATCGGAGGGAATCACCGGGGAGCTGTTTTTT. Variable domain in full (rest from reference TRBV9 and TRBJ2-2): DSGVTQTPKHLITATGQRVTLRCSPRSGDLSVYWYQQSLDQGLQFLIQYYNGEERAKGNILERFSAQQFPDLHSELNLSSLELGDSALYFCASSVSEGITGELFFGEGSRLTVL.

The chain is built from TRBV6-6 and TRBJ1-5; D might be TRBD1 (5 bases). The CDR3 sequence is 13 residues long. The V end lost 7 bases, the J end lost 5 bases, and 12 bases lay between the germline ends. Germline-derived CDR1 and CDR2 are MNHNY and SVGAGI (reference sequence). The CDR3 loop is CASKKGMDQPQHF. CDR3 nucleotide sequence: TGTGCCAGCAAAAAGGGGATGGATCAGCCCCAGCATTTT.

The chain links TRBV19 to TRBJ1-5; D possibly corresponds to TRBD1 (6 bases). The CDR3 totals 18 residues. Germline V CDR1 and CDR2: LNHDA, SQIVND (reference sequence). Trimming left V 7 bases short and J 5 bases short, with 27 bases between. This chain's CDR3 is CASTPSLYRDIEDQPQHF. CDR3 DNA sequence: TGTGCCAGTACCCCTAGCCTGTACAGGGATATTGAGGATCAGCCCCAGCATTTT.

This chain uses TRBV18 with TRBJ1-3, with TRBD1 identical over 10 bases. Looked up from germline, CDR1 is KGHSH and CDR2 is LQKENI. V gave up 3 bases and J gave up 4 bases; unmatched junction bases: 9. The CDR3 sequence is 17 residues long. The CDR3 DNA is TGTGCCAGCTCACCCTTTCGACAGGGGGCGTTGGGAAACACCATATATTTT. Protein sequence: CASSPFRQGALGNTIYF.

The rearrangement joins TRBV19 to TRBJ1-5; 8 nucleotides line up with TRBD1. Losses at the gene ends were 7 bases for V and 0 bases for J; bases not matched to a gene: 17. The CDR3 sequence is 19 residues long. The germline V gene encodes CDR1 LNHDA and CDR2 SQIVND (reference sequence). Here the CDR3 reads CASIPSQGARGNSNQPQHF. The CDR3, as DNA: TGTGCCAGTATCCCAAGCCAGGGGGCGCGAGGGAATAGCAATCAGCCCCAGCATTTT.

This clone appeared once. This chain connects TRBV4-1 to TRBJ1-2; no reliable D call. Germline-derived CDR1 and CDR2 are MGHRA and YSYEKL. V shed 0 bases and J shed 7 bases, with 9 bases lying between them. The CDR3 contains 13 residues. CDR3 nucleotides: TGCGCCAGCAGCCAAGATGAGCTTTCTGGCTACACCTTC. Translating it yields CASSQDELSGYTF.

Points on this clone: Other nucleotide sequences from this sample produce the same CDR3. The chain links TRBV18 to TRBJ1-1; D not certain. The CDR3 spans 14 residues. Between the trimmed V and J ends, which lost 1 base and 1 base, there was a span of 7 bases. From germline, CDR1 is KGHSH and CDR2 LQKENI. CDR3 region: CASSPQGGNTEAFF. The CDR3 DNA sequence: TGTGCCAGCTCACCACAGGGAGGGAACACTGAAGCTTTCTTT.

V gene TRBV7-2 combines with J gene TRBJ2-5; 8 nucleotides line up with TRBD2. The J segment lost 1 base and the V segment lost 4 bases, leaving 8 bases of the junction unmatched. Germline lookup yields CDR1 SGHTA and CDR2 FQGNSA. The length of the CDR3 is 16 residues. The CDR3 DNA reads TGTGCCAGCAGCTACAGAGAACTAGCGGTCCAAGAGACCCAGTACTTC. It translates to CASSYRELAVQETQYF. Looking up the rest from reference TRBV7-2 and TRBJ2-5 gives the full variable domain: GAGVSQSPSNKVTEKGKDVELRCDPISGHTALYWYRQSLGQGLEFLIYFQGNSAPDKSGLPSDRFSAERTGGSVSTLTIQRTQQEDSAVYLCASSYRELAVQETQYFGPGTRLLVL.

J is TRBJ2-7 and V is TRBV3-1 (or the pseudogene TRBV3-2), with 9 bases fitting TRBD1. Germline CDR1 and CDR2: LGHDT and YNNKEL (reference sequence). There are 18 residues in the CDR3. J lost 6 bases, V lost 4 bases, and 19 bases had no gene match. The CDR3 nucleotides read TGTGCCAGCAGCCGTATCCGTCCTTCCGGGACAGGGATTGGCGAGCAGTACTTC. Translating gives CASSRIRPSGTGIGEQYF.

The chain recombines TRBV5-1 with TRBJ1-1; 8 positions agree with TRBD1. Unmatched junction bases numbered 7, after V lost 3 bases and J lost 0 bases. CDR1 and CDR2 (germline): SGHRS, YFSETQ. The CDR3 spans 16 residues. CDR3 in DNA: TGCGCCAGCAGCTCCAACAGGGGGGTGATGAACACTGAAGCTTTCTTT. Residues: CASSSNRGVMNTEAFF. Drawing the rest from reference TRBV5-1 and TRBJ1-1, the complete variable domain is KAGVTQTPRYLIKTRGQQVTLSCSPISGHRSVSWYQQTPGQGLQFLFEYFSETQRNKGNFPGRFSGRQFSNSRSEMNVSTLELGDSALYLCASSSNRGVMNTEAFFGQGTRLTVV.

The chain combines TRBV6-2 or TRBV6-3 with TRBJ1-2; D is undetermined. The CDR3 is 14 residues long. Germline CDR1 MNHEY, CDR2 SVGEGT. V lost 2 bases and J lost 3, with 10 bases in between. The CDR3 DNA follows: TGTGCCAGCAGTTACCGCGGTCGAGACTATGGCTACACCTTC. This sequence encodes CASSYRGRDYGYTF.

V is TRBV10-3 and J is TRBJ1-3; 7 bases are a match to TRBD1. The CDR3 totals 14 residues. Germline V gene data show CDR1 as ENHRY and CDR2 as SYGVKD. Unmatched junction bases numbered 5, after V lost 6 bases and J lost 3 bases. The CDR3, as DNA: TGTGCCATCAGGGAGGGGGCTGGTGGAAACACCATATATTTT. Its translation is CAIREGAGGNTIYF.

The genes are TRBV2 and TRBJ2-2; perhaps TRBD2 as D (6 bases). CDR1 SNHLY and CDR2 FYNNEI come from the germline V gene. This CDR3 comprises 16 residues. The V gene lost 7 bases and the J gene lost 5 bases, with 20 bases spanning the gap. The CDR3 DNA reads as TGTGCCAGCAAACTAGCCCCTTTCGGAGATACCGGGGAGCTGTTTTTT. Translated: CASKLAPFGDTGELFF.

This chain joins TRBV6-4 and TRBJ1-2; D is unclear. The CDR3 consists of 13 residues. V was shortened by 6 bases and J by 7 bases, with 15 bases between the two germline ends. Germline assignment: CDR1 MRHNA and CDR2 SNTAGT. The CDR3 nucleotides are TGTGCCAGCAGGGGAACACGGGATGGTGGCTACACCTTC. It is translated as CASRGTRDGGYTF.